The clone carrying this TCR beta chain was observed at least ten times. The antigen remains unidentified. This entry comes from a study of T cell repertoires in cytomegalovirus infection. Study-wide background: Public signatures in TCR beta pointed to CMV infection and matching HLA type. Study-level findings and limits: Individuals carrying CMV plus the relevant HLA were identified by cumulative frequency of public TCR beta families.

The CDR3 extends over 14 amino acids. Germline values: CDR1 LNHNV, CDR2 YYDKDF (reference sequence). Deletions cut 7 bases from V and 1 base from J, with 11 bases between. TCRdb called the reads again in MiXCR, with one record for every CDR3 protein. Of roughly 280,000 distinct CDR3 sequences detected, approximately 14% appear once; the ten largest clones hold about 10%. The specimen was PBMCs. The receptor was derived from a human donor in good health (CMV status not recorded). Some clones in this sample may be carry-over from other donors' samples. The gene calls are TRBV15 and TRBJ1-3, with D hard to call. CDR3 residues: CATTHPESGNTIYF. The CDR3 DNA reads as TGTGCCACCACTCACCCCGAATCTGGAAACACCATATATTTT.